A selection of T cell receptor beta chains follows, all from one sample in a study of T cells in severe cutaneous drug reactions. TCRdb re-called the multiplex PCR reads; every CDR3 protein appears as one record, without DNA. The sample table includes roughly 7,000 distinct CDR3 sequences. The sample taken for sequencing was cells from a skin blister. Receptors were obtained from a human donor with toxic epidermal necrolysis, a severe cutaneous drug reaction. CDR3s include the opening cysteine and the closing phenylalanine or tryptophan. The listing skips clone size in some rows; elsewhere it reads once, few, many or a size class.

v_gene	j_gene	abundance	CDR3aa
TRBV9	TRBJ2-3	.	CASSVAGGGITDTQYF
TRBV20-1	TRBJ2-7	.	CSAHPGGILSYEQYF
TRBV5-1	TRBJ2-5	.	CASSVEETQYF
TRBV27	TRBJ2-5	.	CASTLGETQYF
TRBV28	TRBJ2-1	medium-sized	CASRTLSLEQFF
TRBV6-6	TRBJ2-7	.	CASSYSYGDSYEQYF
TRBV29-1	TRBJ1-1	.	CSVGGTANTEAFF
TRBV28	TRBJ2-1	.	CASSSGTVFNEQFF
TRBV28	TRBJ2-2	.	CASSLVQPGELFF
TRBV13	TRBJ1-5	.	CASSLGKQPQHF
TRBV6-5	TRBJ1-5	medium-sized	CASSYSPNQPQHF